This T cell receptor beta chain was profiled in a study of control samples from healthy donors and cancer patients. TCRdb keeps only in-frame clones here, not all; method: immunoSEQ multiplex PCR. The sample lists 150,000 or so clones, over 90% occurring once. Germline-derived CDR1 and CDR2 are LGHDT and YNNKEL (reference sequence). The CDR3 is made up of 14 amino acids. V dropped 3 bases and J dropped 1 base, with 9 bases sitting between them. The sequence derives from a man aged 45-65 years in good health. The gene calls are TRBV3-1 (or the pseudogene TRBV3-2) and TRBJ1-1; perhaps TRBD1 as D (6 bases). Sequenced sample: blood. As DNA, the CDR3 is TGTGCCAGCAGCCAGCTACAGGGGAACACTGAAGCTTTCTTT. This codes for CASSQLQGNTEAFF.